Detailed here is one TCR beta chain. This sample was included in a study of control samples from healthy donors and cancer patients. Sequencing was performed with immunoSEQ multiplex PCR; in TCRdb, only in-frame clones are kept and a portion is missing. The table lists about 180,000 clones, around 90% of them singletons, with roughly 1.5% in the top ten. The V segment lost 4 bases and the J segment 4 bases; nucleotides outside the gene matches: 10. In germline, CDR1 is SGHAT, CDR2 FQNNGV. The CDR3 loop spans 16 amino acids. The sequence was obtained from a man between 25 and 39 years old in good health. The rearrangement uses TRBV11-2 and TRBJ2-3, with TRBD2 matching over 8 bases. Sequences were obtained from blood. Here the CDR3 reads CASSSGFSGAADTQYF. The CDR3 DNA follows: TGTGCCAGCAGCTCCGGTTTTAGCGGGGCGGCAGATACGCAGTATTTT.